This T cell receptor beta chain stems from a study of OX40 agonist ivuxolimab in advanced cancers. At the level of the whole study: The costimulatory receptor OX40 (CD134) was targeted by ivuxolimab, a fully human IgG2 agonistic monoclonal antibody. Patients were allowed to have had prior anti-PD-1, anti-PD-L1 or anti-CTLA-4 therapy, and around 40% of the dose-escalation patients had previously received checkpoint inhibitors. The dose-escalation cohort was approximately 83% male with a mean age of roughly 62 years, ranging from about 20 to 80. The paper describes the monotherapy dose-escalation part (N of about 47 patients) of the phase I trial of ivuxolimab. Of the roughly 54 dose-escalation patients, hepatocellular carcinoma was present in approximately 20, melanoma in approximately 15, renal cell carcinoma in 9 and head and neck cancer in 9. The purpose of peripheral TCRbeta sequencing was to test whether ivuxolimab changed TCR sequence diversity and led to clonal T-cell expansion. Intravenous ivuxolimab was administered to patients every 2 weeks at six dose levels: 0.01, 0.1, 0.3, 1.5, 3 and 10 mg/kg. Partial responses occurred in three dose-escalation patients: two with cutaneous melanoma and one with hepatocellular carcinoma. The investigation overall reported the following: After ivuxolimab, more expanded clones were found on average in CD8+ T cells than in CD4+ T cells. Low levels of normalized T-cell clonal expansion were also seen in some patients who did not respond. In the 0.1-3.0 mg/kg groups, partial responders had among the lowest normalized peripheral clonal expansion, particularly in CD8+ T cells. Antigen specificity was not determined for the clonally expanded peripheral T cells. At doses of 0.1 to 3.0 mg/kg, clonal expansion of both CD4+ and CD8+ blood T cells was observed from baseline to week 6.

CDR1 and CDR2, looked up from the germline V gene, are SGHTA and FQGNSA. The CDR3 starts with the cysteine, ends with the phenylalanine, and has 18 residues. The read is trimmed to its CDR3 DNA, 54 bases read in frame from base 1. V loses 5 bases at its end and J loses 4 bases; junction bases beyond the gene matches: 18. As for this clone: It lacks a known antigen. No clone much larger than this one lies a single base away; base qualities are absent.

The trial excluded patients who had a history of autoimmune disease or were on systemic immunosuppression. Peripheral blood for TCR sequencing was collected from all dose cohorts at baseline, on cycle 4 day 1, and on cycle 7 day 1. The samples were drawn from a first-in-human, open-label, multicenter phase I dose-escalation trial of ivuxolimab. Adults with locally advanced or metastatic melanoma, renal cell carcinoma, hepatocellular carcinoma or head and neck squamous cell carcinoma were enrolled in the trial. Before TCR sequencing, CD4+ T cells and CD8+ T cells were sorted from peripheral blood as separate populations. Genomic DNA was extracted from sorted cells for sequencing of the TCRbeta CDR3 region. TCRbeta CDR3 regions were sequenced using the immunoSEQ Assay. TCRdb re-hosts the immuneACCESS table, in-frame sequences only. Its copies lack some clones; in the studies checked, an unresolved V gene accounts for under half of them, and the cause for the rest is not known. The sample includes over 80,000 clones, with roughly 90% observed a single time. Around 5.2% of the sample belongs to the ten largest clones.

The TCR originated in an adult with an advanced solid tumor such as melanoma, head and neck, liver or kidney cancer. Material: CD4+ or CD8+ T cells sorted from blood, obtained in a trial of the OX40 agonist ivuxolimab. The chain couples TRBV7-2 to TRBJ1-2; TRBD1 fits 8 bases in the junction. The nucleotide sequence reads TGTGCCAGCAGCCTCGGCCCGGGTCAGGGGGCGACCGGCTATGGCTACACCTTC. It translates as CASSLGPGQGATGYGYTF.